The source of this T cell receptor beta chain is a study of T cell changes during pregnancy in multiple sclerosis. Profiling relied on immunoSEQ multiplex PCR, and the TCRdb table lists in-frame clones only, not all of them. The repertoire has about 100,000 clones, about nine tenths of them found once; the top ten carry 0.78%. The CDR3 contains 14 residues. The germline gives CDR1 ENHRY, CDR2 SYGVKD. Trimming at V came to 6 bases and at J to 7 bases, leaving 6 bases not matched to a gene. The TCR comes from a female donor in good health, enrolled as a control in a pregnancy study. This specimen consisted of peripheral blood, obtained in the third trimester of pregnancy. This sequence joins TRBV10-3 and TRBJ1-6; TRBD1 matches 7 bases. CDR3: CAIRKTGTNSPLHF. The CDR3 DNA is TGTGCCATCAGGAAGACAGGGACGAATTCACCCCTCCACTTT.